This T cell receptor beta chain was documented in a study of TIL therapy for anti-PD-1-resistant metastatic lung cancer. On the study more broadly: By whole-exome sequencing, median non-synonymous tumor mutation burden was less than 1.8 mutations per megabase.

This CDR3 has 16 amino acids. V was trimmed by 3 bases and J by 0 bases, leaving 13 bases between them. Germline assignment: CDR1 WNHNN and CDR2 SYGVQD (reference sequence). This was the immunoSEQ v3 assay. Using immunoSEQ multiplex PCR, the repertoire was profiled, and TCRdb retains in-frame clones only, with some absent. The table shows approximately 27,000 clones, with 72% occurring only once. As to time point: pre-treatment sample, taken before nivolumab and TIL therapy. Tumor tissue came from excised metastases, mostly pleural nodules or supraclavicular lymph nodes. Patients were adults with stage 4 NSCLC.

The sequenced sample was tumor tissue, obtained at baseline. This rearrangement joins TRBV10-1 to TRBJ2-3, with D unclear. This sequence originates from a person aged 25-79 years with non-small cell lung cancer. The CDR3 protein is CASSESVPYSTDTQYF. The DNA of the CDR3 is TGCGCCAGCAGTGAAAGTGTACCCTATAGCACAGATACGCAGTATTTT.